The source of this TCR beta chain is a study of follicular helper T cells after annual influenza vaccination. Study conclusions and caveats: Change in circulating plasmablasts correlated with ICOS+CD38+ cTfh clonality change.

Sequencing of TCRB used Survey level resolution. The method was immunoSEQ multiplex PCR; TCRdb's version includes in-frame clones alone and lacks a portion of them. Of some 9,800 clones in the sample, 83% were seen once. V lost 6 bases to trimming and J lost 0 bases, with 14 bases between them. Germline V gene sequence: CDR1 SNHLY, CDR2 FYNNEI. The CDR3 consists of 15 residues. Time point described: 2014-2015 season, 7 days after vaccination. This clone occurred once. Its specificity is unknown. The receptor was isolated from an adult who received the influenza vaccine. Sample: CXCR5- memory CD4+ T cells sorted from blood, taken 7 days after influenza vaccination. J is TRBJ1-2 and V is TRBV2; D unresolved. CDR3 region: CASSFRSLANYGYTF. CDR3 DNA: TGTGCCAGCAGCTTCAGGTCCTTAGCTAACTATGGCTACACCTTC.